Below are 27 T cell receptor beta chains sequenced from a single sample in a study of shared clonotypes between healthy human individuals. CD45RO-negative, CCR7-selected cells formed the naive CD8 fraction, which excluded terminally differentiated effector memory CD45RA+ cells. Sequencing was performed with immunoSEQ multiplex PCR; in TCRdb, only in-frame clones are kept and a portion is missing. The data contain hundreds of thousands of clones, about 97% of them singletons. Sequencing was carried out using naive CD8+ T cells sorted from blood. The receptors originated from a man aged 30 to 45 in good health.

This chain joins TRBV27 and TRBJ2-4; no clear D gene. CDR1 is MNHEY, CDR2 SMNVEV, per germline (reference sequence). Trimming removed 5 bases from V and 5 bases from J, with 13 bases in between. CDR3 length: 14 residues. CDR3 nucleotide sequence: TGTGCCAGCAGTCAAAGCCGGGCCGAAAACATTCAGTACTTC. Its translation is CASSQSRAENIQYF.

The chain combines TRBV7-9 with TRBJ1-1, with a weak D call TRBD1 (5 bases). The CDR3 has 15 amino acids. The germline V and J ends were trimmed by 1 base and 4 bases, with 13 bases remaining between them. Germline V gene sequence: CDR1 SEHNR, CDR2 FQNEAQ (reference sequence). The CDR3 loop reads CASSLVQGFGTEAFF. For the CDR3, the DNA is TGTGCCAGCAGCTTAGTTCAGGGATTTGGCACTGAAGCTTTCTTT. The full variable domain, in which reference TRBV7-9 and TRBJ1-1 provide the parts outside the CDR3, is DTGVSQNPRHKITKRGQNVTFRCDPISEHNRLYWYRQTLGQGPEFLTYFQNEAQLEKSRLLSDRFSAERPKGSFSTLEIQRTEQGDSAMYLCASSLVQGFGTEAFFGQGTRLTVV.

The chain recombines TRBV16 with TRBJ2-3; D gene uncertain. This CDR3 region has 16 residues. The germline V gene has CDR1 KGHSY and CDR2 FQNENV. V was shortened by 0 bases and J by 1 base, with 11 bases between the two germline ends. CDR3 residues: CASSQSAGSGTDTQYF. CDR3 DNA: TGTGCCAGCAGCCAATCGGCAGGAAGTGGCACAGATACGCAGTATTTT.

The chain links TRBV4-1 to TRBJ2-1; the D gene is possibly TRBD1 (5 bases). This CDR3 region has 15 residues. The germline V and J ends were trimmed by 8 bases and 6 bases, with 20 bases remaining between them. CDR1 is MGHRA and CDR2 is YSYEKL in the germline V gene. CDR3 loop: CASPARSGNLNEQFF. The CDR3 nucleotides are TGCGCCAGCCCAGCCAGGTCAGGGAACCTCAATGAGCAGTTCTTC.

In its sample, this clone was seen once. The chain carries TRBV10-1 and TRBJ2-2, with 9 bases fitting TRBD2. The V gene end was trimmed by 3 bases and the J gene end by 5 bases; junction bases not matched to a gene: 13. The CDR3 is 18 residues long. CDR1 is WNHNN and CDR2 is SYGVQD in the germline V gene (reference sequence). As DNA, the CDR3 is TGCGCCAGCAGTGATTACCGGACTAGCGAGACCGAGACCGGGGAGCTGTTTTTT. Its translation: CASSDYRTSETETGELFF.

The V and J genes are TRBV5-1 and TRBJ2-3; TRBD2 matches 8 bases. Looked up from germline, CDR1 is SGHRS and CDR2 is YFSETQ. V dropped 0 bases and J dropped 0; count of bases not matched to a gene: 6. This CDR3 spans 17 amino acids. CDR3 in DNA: TGCGCCAGCAGCTTGGGACTAGCGCTTACTAGCACAGATACGCAGTATTTT. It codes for CASSLGLALTSTDTQYF.

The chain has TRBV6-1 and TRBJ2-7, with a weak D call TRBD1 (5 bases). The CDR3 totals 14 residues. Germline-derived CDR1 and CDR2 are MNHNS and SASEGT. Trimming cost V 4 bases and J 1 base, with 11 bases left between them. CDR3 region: CASSGSRVSYEQYF. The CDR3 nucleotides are TGTGCCAGCAGTGGGTCCAGGGTGTCCTACGAGCAGTACTTC.

The DNA of the CDR3 is TGTGCCAGCAGCTTAGTAGTAACAGATACGCAGTATTTT. Amino acids: CASSLVVTDTQYF. J is TRBJ2-3 and V is TRBV7-9; D ambiguous. Germline lookup yields CDR1 SEHNR and CDR2 FQNEAQ (reference sequence). The CDR3 contains 13 residues. The V gene lost 1 base and the J gene lost 3 bases, with 5 bases spanning the gap. Filled out from reference TRBV7-9 and TRBJ2-3, the complete variable domain reads DTGVSQNPRHKITKRGQNVTFRCDPISEHNRLYWYRQTLGQGPEFLTYFQNEAQLEKSRLLSDRFSAERPKGSFSTLEIQRTEQGDSAMYLCASSLVVTDTQYFGPGTRLTVL.

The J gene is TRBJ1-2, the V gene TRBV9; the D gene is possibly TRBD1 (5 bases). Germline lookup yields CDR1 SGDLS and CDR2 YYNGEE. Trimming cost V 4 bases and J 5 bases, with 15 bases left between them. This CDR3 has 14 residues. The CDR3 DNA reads TGTGCCAGCAGCTCTTCTGGGGGGGTTTATGGCTACACCTTC. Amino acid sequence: CASSSSGGVYGYTF.

CDR3 protein: CSVVVAGGASYEQYF. DNA of the CDR3: TGCAGCGTTGTTGTGGCGGGAGGGGCCTCTTACGAGCAGTACTTC. J is TRBJ2-7 and V is TRBV29-1, with TRBD2 identical over 9 bases. The germline V gene has CDR1 SQVTM and CDR2 ANQGSEA. The CDR3 loop spans 15 amino acids. J was trimmed by 4 bases and V by 4 bases; bases with no gene match: 11.

The CDR3: CASSWDRTSGGFEQFF. The DNA of the CDR3 is TGTGCCAGCAGTTGGGACCGGACTAGCGGGGGGTTTGAGCAGTTCTTC. The rearrangement links TRBV28 to TRBJ2-1; 14 positions agree with TRBD2. The germline V gene encodes CDR1 MDHEN and CDR2 SYDVKM. Trimming at V came to 4 bases and at J to 9 bases, leaving 8 bases not matched to a gene. The CDR3 consists of 16 residues. Supplemented by reference TRBV28 and TRBJ2-1, the full variable domain reads DVKVTQSSRYLVKRTGEKVFLECVQDMDHENMFWYRQDPGLGLRLIYFSYDVKMKEKGDIPEGYSVSREKKERFSLILESASTNQTSMYLCASSWDRTSGGFEQFFGPGTRLTVL.

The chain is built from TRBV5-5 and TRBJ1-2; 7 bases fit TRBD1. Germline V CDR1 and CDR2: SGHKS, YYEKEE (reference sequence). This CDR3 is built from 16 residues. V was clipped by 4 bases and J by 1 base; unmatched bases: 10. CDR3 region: CASSNYRGPLNYGYTF. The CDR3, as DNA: TGTGCCAGCAGCAACTACAGGGGTCCCCTTAACTATGGCTACACCTTC.

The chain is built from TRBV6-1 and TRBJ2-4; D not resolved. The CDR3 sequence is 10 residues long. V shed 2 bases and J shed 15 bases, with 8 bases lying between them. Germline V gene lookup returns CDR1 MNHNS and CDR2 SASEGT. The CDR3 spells CASSELGWYF. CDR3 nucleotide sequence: TGTGCCAGCAGTGAACTGGGTTGGTACTTC.

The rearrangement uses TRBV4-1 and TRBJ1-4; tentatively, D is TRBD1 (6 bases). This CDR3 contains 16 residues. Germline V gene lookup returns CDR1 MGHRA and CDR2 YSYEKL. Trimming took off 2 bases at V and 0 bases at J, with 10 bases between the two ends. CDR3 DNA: TGCGCCAGCAGCCAATTTGGGGGCGCAACTAATGAAAAACTGTTTTTT. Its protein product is CASSQFGGATNEKLFF.

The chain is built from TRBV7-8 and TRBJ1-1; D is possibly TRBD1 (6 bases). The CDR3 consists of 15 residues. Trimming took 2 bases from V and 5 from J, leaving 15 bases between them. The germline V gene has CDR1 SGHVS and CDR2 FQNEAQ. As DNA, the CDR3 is TGTGCCAGCAGCTTACCGCGGGGGCTTGAGACTGAAGCTTTCTTT. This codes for CASSLPRGLETEAFF.

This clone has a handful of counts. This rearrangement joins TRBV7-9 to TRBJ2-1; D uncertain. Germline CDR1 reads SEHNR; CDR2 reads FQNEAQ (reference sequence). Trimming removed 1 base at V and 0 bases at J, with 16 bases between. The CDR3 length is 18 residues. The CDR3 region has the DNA TGTGCCAGCAGCTTAGGCGCAGTAGGCCTAAGCTCCTACAATGAGCAGTTCTTC. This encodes CASSLGAVGLSSYNEQFF.

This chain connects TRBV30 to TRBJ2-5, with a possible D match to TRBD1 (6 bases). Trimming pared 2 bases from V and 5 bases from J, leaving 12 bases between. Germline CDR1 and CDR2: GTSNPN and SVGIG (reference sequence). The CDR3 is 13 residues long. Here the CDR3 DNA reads TGTGCCTGGAGTCTCTACAGGGTTGAGACCCAGTACTTC. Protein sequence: CAWSLYRVETQYF.

CDR3 sequence (DNA): TGTGCCAGCAGCGCCCAGGGGGTTCGAACAGATACGCAGTATTTT. This encodes CASSAQGVRTDTQYF. This chain uses TRBV9 with TRBJ2-3; 7 bases fit TRBD1. Germline V lookup: CDR1 SGDLS, CDR2 YYNGEE. The V gene end was trimmed by 3 bases and the J gene end by 3 bases; junction bases not matched to a gene: 7. The CDR3 has 15 residues.

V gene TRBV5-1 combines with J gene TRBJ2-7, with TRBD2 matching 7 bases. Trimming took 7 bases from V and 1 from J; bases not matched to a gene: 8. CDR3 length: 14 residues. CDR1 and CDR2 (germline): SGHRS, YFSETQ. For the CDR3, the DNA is TGCGCCAGCGCATGGTCGGGAGGTTCCTACGAGCAGTACTTC. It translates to CASAWSGGSYEQYF. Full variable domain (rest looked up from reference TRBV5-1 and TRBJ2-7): KAGVTQTPRYLIKTRGQQVTLSCSPISGHRSVSWYQQTPGQGLQFLFEYFSETQRNKGNFPGRFSGRQFSNSRSEMNVSTLELGDSALYLCASAWSGGSYEQYFGPGTRLTVT.

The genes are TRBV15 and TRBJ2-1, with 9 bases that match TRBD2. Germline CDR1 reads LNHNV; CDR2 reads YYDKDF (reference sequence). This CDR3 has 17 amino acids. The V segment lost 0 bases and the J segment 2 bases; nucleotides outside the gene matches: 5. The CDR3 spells CATSRDRLAVTYNEQFF. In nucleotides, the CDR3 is TGTGCCACCAGCAGAGATCGACTAGCGGTAACCTACAATGAGCAGTTCTTC.

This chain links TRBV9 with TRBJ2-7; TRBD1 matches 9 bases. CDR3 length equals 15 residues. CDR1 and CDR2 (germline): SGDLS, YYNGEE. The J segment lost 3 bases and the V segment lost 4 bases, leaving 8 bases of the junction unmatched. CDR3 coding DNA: TGTGCCAGCAGCCCCCGGACAGGGGACTTCTACGAGCAGTACTTC. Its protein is CASSPRTGDFYEQYF.

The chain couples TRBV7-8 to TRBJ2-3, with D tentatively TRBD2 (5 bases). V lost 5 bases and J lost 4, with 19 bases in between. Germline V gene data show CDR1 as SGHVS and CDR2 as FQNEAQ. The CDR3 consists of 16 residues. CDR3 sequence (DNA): TGTGCCAGCAGCGACTATGGTGGAACTGCGCCAGATACGCAGTATTTT. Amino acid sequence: CASSDYGGTAPDTQYF.

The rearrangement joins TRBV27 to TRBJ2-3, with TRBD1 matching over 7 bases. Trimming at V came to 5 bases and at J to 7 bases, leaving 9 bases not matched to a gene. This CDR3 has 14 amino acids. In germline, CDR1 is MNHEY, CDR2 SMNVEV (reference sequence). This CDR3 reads CASSPDSQGYTQYF. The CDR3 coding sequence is TGTGCCAGCAGTCCCGACTCACAGGGGTATACGCAGTATTTT.

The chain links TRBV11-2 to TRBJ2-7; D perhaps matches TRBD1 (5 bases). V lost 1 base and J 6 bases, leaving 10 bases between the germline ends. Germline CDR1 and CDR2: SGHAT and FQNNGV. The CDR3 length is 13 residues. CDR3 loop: CASSLGTNREQYF. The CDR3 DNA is TGTGCCAGCAGCTTAGGGACAAACCGCGAGCAGTACTTC.

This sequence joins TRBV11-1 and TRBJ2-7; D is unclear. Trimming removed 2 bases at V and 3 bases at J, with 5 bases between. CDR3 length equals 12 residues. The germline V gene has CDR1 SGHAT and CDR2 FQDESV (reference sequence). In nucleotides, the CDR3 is TGTGCCAGCAGCTTACCCGGCTACGAGCAGTACTTC. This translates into CASSLPGYEQYF.

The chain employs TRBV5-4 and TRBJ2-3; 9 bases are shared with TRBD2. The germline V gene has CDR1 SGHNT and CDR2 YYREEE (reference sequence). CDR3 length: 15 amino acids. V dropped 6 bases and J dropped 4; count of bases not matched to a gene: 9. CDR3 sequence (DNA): TGTGCCAGCATATCAGCGGGAGGCCCCCCAGATACGCAGTATTTT. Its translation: CASISAGGPPDTQYF. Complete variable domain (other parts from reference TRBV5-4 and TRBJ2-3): ETGVTQSPTHLIKTRGQQVTLRCSSQSGHNTVSWYQQALGQGPQFIFQYYREEENGRGNFPPRFSGLQFPNYSSELNVNALELDDSALYLCASISAGGPPDTQYFGPGTRLTVL.

The chain's CDR3 is CASSFDLGPYEQYF. The CDR3 DNA reads TGCGCCAGCAGCTTCGATCTGGGGCCCTACGAGCAGTACTTC. The chain is built from TRBV5-1 and TRBJ2-7; D possibly corresponds to TRBD1 (5 bases). The V and J ends lost 2 bases and 2 bases respectively, with 11 bases between them. The CDR3 loop spans 14 amino acids. Germline V gene data show CDR1 as SGHRS and CDR2 as YFSETQ. The full variable domain, rest sourced from reference TRBV5-1 and TRBJ2-7, is KAGVTQTPRYLIKTRGQQVTLSCSPISGHRSVSWYQQTPGQGLQFLFEYFSETQRNKGNFPGRFSGRQFSNSRSEMNVSTLELGDSALYLCASSFDLGPYEQYFGPGTRLTVT.